This T cell receptor beta chain was retrieved from a study of CD8 T cells in Susac syndrome. Roughly 0.45 to 1 ug RNA was reverse transcribed with random hexamers. A single record per CDR3 protein comes from TCRdb applying MiXCR to the immunoSEQ multiplex PCR reads. The data show about 73,000 distinct CDR3 sequences, around 96% seen once. This CDR3 is built from 14 residues. V lost 5 bases, J lost 5 bases, and 10 bases stayed unmatched. Germline CDR1 is GTSNPN and CDR2 is SVGIG (reference sequence). Peripheral blood CD8+ and CD4+ T cells were profiled by TCR beta sequencing. Sequenced material: CD8+ T cells from PBMCs. V usage is TRBV30 and J usage is TRBJ2-7; 9 nucleotides align to TRBD1. This clonotype originated in a human donor with multiple sclerosis. DNA of the CDR3: TGTGCCTGGGGTCGGGGACAGGGATCGGACGAGCAGTACTTC. This gives the protein CAWGRGQGSDEQYF. The entire variable domain, with the rest obtained from reference TRBV30 and TRBJ2-7, is as follows: SQTIHQWPATLVQPVGSPLSLECTVEGTSNPNLYWYRQAAGRGLQLLFYSVGIGQISSEVPQNLSASRPQDRQFILSSKKLLLSDSGFYLCAWGRGQGSDEQYFGPGTRLTVT.